The present T cell receptor beta chain was sequenced within a study of blood T cell repertoires in COVID-19. Study overall: T cells, B-cell-depleted T cells, or PBMCs provided the cDNA or gDNA that served as material.

Using immunoSEQ multiplex PCR, the repertoire was profiled, and TCRdb retains in-frame clones only, with some absent. This table has 150,000 to 200,000 clones, 80% to 90% appearing once. Participant ages covered about 18 to 89 years across about 22 US areas. Cohorts were determined from participant-reported clinical history. Recovered Cohort 3 donors showed two negative PCRs, clearance, or symptom resolution. This CDR3 is 13 amino acids long. The V end lost 3 bases, the J end lost 5 bases, and 14 bases lay between the germline ends. The V gene's germline CDR1 is SQVTM and CDR2 ANQGSEA. This chain links TRBV29-1 with TRBJ2-7; D gene uncertain. The sequence was obtained from a woman aged 18-35 years who had recovered from COVID-19. Sequenced: PBMCs or T cells enriched from blood (not recorded which). The chain's CDR3 is CSVEAVLENEQYF. The CDR3 nucleotides read TGCAGCGTTGAGGCCGTCCTTGAAAACGAGCAGTACTTC.